This TCR beta chain originates from a study of T cell clones after liver transplantation. Study overall: Post-transplant blood was tracked for graft-donor-reactive T cell clones identified in a pre-transplant mixed lymphocyte reaction.

V dropped 0 bases and J dropped 1 base, with 8 bases sitting between them. Germline loops: CDR1 SGDLS, CDR2 YYNGEE. The CDR3 spans 14 residues. Details on this clone: The antigen is not known.

Whole-study findings and limits: Low donor cell numbers restricted donor-reactive repertoire measurement in two subjects.

CD3+CD4+ and CD3+CD8+ cells were FACS-sorted from thawed unstimulated PBMCs. Method: immunoSEQ multiplex PCR; TCRdb's copy keeps in-frame clones and lacks some. The sample holds around 71,000 clones, about four fifths seen once. This TCR was recovered from a human patient who received a liver transplant. The graft donor may be the source of some T cells. Sequenced here: CD4+ T cells from blood, sampled 12 months after liver transplant. The chain has TRBV9 and TRBJ2-7; D is undetermined. CDR3: CASSVDQVSYEQYF. For the CDR3, the DNA is TGTGCCAGCAGCGTAGACCAGGTGTCCTACGAGCAGTACTTC.